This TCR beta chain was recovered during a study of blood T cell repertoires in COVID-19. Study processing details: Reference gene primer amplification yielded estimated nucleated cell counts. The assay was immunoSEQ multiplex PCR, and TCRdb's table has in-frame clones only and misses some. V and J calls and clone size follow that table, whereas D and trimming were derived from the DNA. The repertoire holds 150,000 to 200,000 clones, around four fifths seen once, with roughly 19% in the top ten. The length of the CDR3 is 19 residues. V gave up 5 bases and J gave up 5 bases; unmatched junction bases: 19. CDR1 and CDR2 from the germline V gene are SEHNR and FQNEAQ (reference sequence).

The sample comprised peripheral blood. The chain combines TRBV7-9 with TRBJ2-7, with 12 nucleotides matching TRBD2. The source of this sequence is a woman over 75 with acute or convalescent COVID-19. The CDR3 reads CASSPYGPMTSGSLDEQYF. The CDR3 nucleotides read TGTGCCAGCAGCCCCTATGGTCCAATGACTAGCGGGAGTCTCGACGAGCAGTACTTC.